These T cell receptor beta chains were read from a single sample in a study of CD8 T cells in ankylosing spondylitis. Using its own MiXCR run on the 5' RACE reads, TCRdb lists one record per CDR3 protein. The sample holds under 450,000 distinct CDR3 sequences, under 20% seen once. Material: blood, either unsorted or a sorted T cell fraction (not recorded which). These receptors were taken from a male donor with ankylosing spondylitis. The CDR3 runs from the conserved cysteine through the conserved F or W. A D gene is named only where the DNA matches it firmly. Where a row states a size, it is once, few, many or the class of an expanded clone; other rows omit it.

TRBJ1-1	.	TRBV6-5	.	CASSYGGARSEAFF	TGTGCCAGCAGTTACGGGGGCGCCCGGTCTGAAGCTTTCTTT
TRBJ2-1	.	TRBV7-8	few	CASSFAPRERRFF	TGTGCCAGCAGCTTTGCGCCCAGGGAGCGCAGATTCTTC
TRBJ1-3	.	TRBV5-1	.	CASSPAFSGNTIYF	TGCGCCAGCAGCCCGGCTTTCTCTGGAAACACCATATATTTT
TRBJ2-2	.	TRBV30	.	CAWKTLNTGELFF	TGTGCCTGGAAGACCCTGAACACCGGGGAGCTGTTTTTT
TRBJ2-1	TRBD2	TRBV4-1	.	CASSRGLAGGSYNEQFF	TGCGCCAGCAGCCGAGGACTAGCGGGGGGGTCTTACAATGAGCAGTTCTTC
TRBJ2-1	.	TRBV4-2	many	CASSQGMGFVVNEQFF	TGTGCCAGCAGCCAAGGTATGGGGTTTGTGGTGAATGAGCAGTTCTTC
TRBJ2-1	TRBD2	TRBV11-1	.	CASSLGSGGNNEQFF	TGTGCCAGCAGCTTAGGGAGCGGGGGTAACAATGAGCAGTTCTTC
TRBJ1-1	TRBD1	TRBV5-1	.	CASSLETGITEAFF	TGCGCCAGCAGCCTAGAGACAGGGATCACTGAAGCTTTCTTT
TRBJ2-5	TRBD2	TRBV10-3	.	CAISASGLATIRGETQYF	TGTGCCATCAGTGCCTCCGGACTAGCGACCATCCGTGGGGAGACCCAGTACTTC
TRBJ2-3	.	TRBV6-6	many	CASSSTTDTQYF	TGTGCCAGCAGTTCCACTACAGATACGCAGTATTTT
TRBJ1-4	.	TRBV4-2	.	CASSPDINEKLFF	TGTGCCAGCAGCCCGGACATAAATGAAAAACTGTTTTTT
TRBJ2-5	.	TRBV7-2	many	CASSLETQYF	TGTGCCAGCAGCTTAGAGACCCAGTACTTC
TRBJ2-1	.	TRBV20-1	few	CSANPSAGTYNEQFF	TGCAGTGCTAATCCCTCGGCAGGGACCTACAATGAGCAGTTCTTC
TRBJ2-3	TRBD1	TRBV11-2	.	CASSLDRDRGRADTQYF	TGTGCCAGCAGCTTAGATAGGGACAGGGGGCGCGCAGATACGCAGTATTTT
TRBJ1-1	TRBD1	TRBV12-3/TRBV12-4	many	CASSLRRGPRNTEAFF	TGTGCCAGCAGTTTAAGGAGGGGGCCAAGGAACACTGAAGCTTTCTTT
TRBJ1-6	TRBD1	TRBV7-6	.	CASSTRTGGKDSPLHF	TGTGCCAGCAGCACCCGGACAGGGGGAAAGGATTCACCCCTCCACTTT
TRBJ1-1	.	TRBV5-1	few	CASSLPIGGTEAFF	TGCGCCAGCAGCTTACCTATAGGGGGCACTGAAGCTTTCTTT
TRBJ1-6	TRBD1	TRBV11-3	.	CASSTSDRGASPLHF	TGTGCCAGCAGCACCTCGGACAGGGGGGCTTCACCCCTCCACTTT
TRBJ1-4	.	TRBV28	few	CASSLSGTANEKLFF	TGTGCCAGCAGTTTATCTGGGACGGCTAATGAAAAACTGTTTTTT
TRBJ2-7	.	TRBV10-2	few	CASSEVGWDYEQYF	TGCGCCAGCAGTGAGGTCGGTTGGGACTACGAGCAGTACTTC
TRBJ1-6	.	TRBV6-1	.	CASNGAQGSSYNSPLHF	TGTGCCAGCAACGGAGCGCAGGGGAGCTCCTATAATTCACCCCTCCACTTT
TRBJ2-4	.	TRBV7-2	.	CASSFSESGIQYF	TGTGCCAGCAGCTTTAGCGAATCTGGCATTCAGTACTTC
TRBJ2-2	TRBD2	TRBV24-1	few	CATSGGRGQLFF	TGTGCCACCAGTGGCGGGAGGGGGCAGCTGTTTTTT
TRBJ1-4	.	TRBV3-1	.	CASSPPSPTNEKLFF	TGTGCCAGCAGCCCACCTTCGCCCACTAATGAAAAACTGTTTTTT
TRBJ1-1	.	TRBV6-5	few	CASSYSASLNTEAFF	TGTGCCAGCAGTTACTCGGCCAGCTTGAACACTGAAGCTTTCTTT
TRBJ2-7	.	TRBV7-2	.	CASSLGVGEQYF	TGTGCCAGCAGCTTAGGGGTGGGGGAGCAGTACTTC
TRBJ2-2	TRBD2	TRBV11-2	few	CASSLLSGGGNTGELFF	TGTGCCAGCAGCCTACTTAGCGGGGGAGGTAACACCGGGGAGCTGTTTTTT
TRBJ1-4	.	TRBV11-2	few	CASSSRNAEKLFF	TGTGCCAGCAGCTCTCGGAACGCTGAAAAACTGTTTTTT
TRBJ2-2	TRBD1	TRBV5-6	few	CASSPDRGLAGELFF	TGTGCCAGCAGCCCGGACAGGGGGCTCGCCGGGGAGCTGTTTTTT
TRBJ1-4	TRBD1	TRBV9	many	CASSPGQGRTNEKLFF	TGTGCCAGCAGCCCCGGACAGGGCCGGACTAATGAAAAACTGTTTTTT
TRBJ1-1	.	TRBV12-3/TRBV12-4	.	CASRALPGAEAFF	TGTGCCAGCAGAGCCCTCCCCGGCGCTGAAGCTTTCTTT
TRBJ2-1	.	TRBV7-3	few	CASSQAGTETYNEQFF	TGTGCCAGCAGCCAGGCCGGGACGGAGACCTACAATGAGCAGTTCTTC
TRBJ1-1	.	TRBV6-4	.	CASSDRRDTEAFF	TGTGCCAGCAGTGACAGGAGGGACACTGAAGCTTTCTTT
TRBJ2-3	TRBD1	TRBV4-3	.	CASSQEYPGQGFGDTQYF	TGCGCCAGCAGCCAAGAATATCCGGGACAGGGGTTTGGAGATACGCAGTATTTT
TRBJ2-3	.	TRBV9	.	CASSVGGRASTDTQYF	TGTGCCAGCAGCGTAGGGGGACGGGCGAGCACAGATACGCAGTATTTT
TRBJ2-7	TRBD1	TRBV5-5	few	CASSLVTGVAAEQYF	TGTGCCAGCAGCTTGGTGACAGGGGTAGCGGCCGAGCAGTACTTC
TRBJ1-1	TRBD1	TRBV3-1	.	CASSQTSPGGNTEAFF	TGTGCCAGCAGCCAAACCTCCCCAGGGGGTAACACTGAAGCTTTCTTT
TRBJ1-1	.	TRBV27	few	CASRQLLNTEAFF	TGTGCCAGCAGACAACTACTGAACACTGAAGCTTTCTTT
TRBJ1-5	.	TRBV7-9	.	CASSLVGGAQPQHF	TGTGCCAGCAGCTTAGTCGGGGGGGCTCAGCCCCAGCATTTT
TRBJ2-2	.	TRBV4-2	few	CASSQEGLAAELFF	TGTGCCAGCAGCCAAGAGGGTCTAGCAGCGGAGCTGTTTTTT
TRBJ2-3	.	TRBV12-3/TRBV12-4	few	CASSLMGEGADTQYF	TGTGCCAGCAGTTTGATGGGGGAAGGGGCAGATACGCAGTATTTT
TRBJ1-1	.	TRBV5-1	few	CASSHTQGEAFF	TGCGCCAGCAGCCACACTCAGGGGGAAGCTTTCTTT
TRBJ2-7	TRBD1	TRBV3-1	.	CASSQPDRDEQYF	TGTGCCAGCAGCCAACCCGACAGGGACGAGCAGTACTTC